This is a list of T cell receptor beta chains from one sample in a study of T cell responses to AZD1222 COVID-19 vaccine. Assay used: immunoSEQ multiplex PCR; TCRdb lists only in-frame clones, some missing. The sample has around 99,000 clones; over 80% are singletons. This specimen consisted of peripheral blood, obtained 28 days after the second AZD1222 dose. The receptors derive from an adult who received the AZD1222 COVID-19 vaccine. The CDR3 runs from the conserved cysteine through the conserved F or W. The D gene is left open where the match is weak. The size entry is marked missing in some rows and otherwise reads once, few, many or a size class.

d_gene,abundance,v_gene,j_gene,CDR3aa,CDR3nt
NA,NA,TRBV7-9,TRBJ1-1,CASTTGRGTEAFF,TGTGCCAGCACTACAGGGCGTGGGACTGAAGCTTTCTTT
NA,NA,TRBV5-6,TRBJ1-4,CASSLTVWFTNEKLFF,TGTGCCAGCAGCTTGACAGTTTGGTTTACTAATGAAAAACTGTTTTTT
TRBD2,NA,TRBV30,TRBJ2-1,CAWSEFGGGRNEQFF,TGTGCCTGGAGTGAATTCGGCGGGGGGAGGAATGAGCAGTTCTTC
NA,NA,TRBV19,TRBJ1-2,CASSNGVYYGYTF,TGTGCCAGTAGTAATGGGGTTTACTATGGCTACACCTTC
NA,NA,TRBV5-1,TRBJ1-6,CASSLQNSPLHF,TGCGCCAGCAGCTTGCAAAATTCACCCCTCCACTTT
NA,NA,TRBV2,TRBJ1-2,CASSADGYYGYTF,TGTGCCAGCAGTGCGGATGGGTACTATGGCTACACCTTC
NA,NA,TRBV21-1,TRBJ1-2,CARGGQGAFPTNYGYTF,TGTGCCAGAGGCGGACAGGGGGCGTTTCCCACAAACTATGGCTACACCTTC
NA,NA,TRBV18,TRBJ2-7,CASSPDRYTGQYF,TGTGCCAGCTCACCCGACAGGTATACGGGGCAGTACTTC
TRBD2,NA,TRBV2,TRBJ2-3,CASSVGTSGTDTQYF,TGTGCCAGCAGTGTTGGGACTAGCGGAACAGATACGCAGTATTTT
TRBD2,NA,TRBV4-1,TRBJ2-2,CASSPRVPSGGNTGELFF,TGCGCCAGCAGCCCCCGGGTCCCTAGCGGGGGGAACACCGGGGAGCTGTTTTTT
TRBD2,NA,TRBV7-9,TRBJ2-3,CASSLGGAGGPTDTQYF,TGTGCCAGCAGCTTAGGGGGAGCGGGAGGGCCGACAGATACGCAGTATTTT
NA,NA,TRBV6-5,TRBJ1-6,CAILRDADSPLHF,TGTGCCATCCTCCGGGACGCCGATTCACCCCTCCACTTT
TRBD2,NA,TRBV9,TRBJ2-1,CASSVEVGLAGDYEQFF,TGTGCCAGCAGCGTAGAGGTCGGCCTAGCGGGAGACTATGAGCAGTTCTTC
NA,NA,TRBV2,TRBJ1-2,CASSEDRQGYTF,TGTGCCAGCAGTGAAGACAGACAAGGCTACACCTTC
NA,NA,TRBV6-5,TRBJ2-7,CATTARTTYEQYF,TGTGCCACCACCGCCAGGACCACCTACGAGCAGTACTTC
NA,once,TRBV18,TRBJ2-6,CASSPKVSGANVLTF,TGTGCCAGCTCACCAAAAGTCTCTGGGGCCAACGTCCTGACTTTC
TRBD1,once,TRBV19,TRBJ2-5,CASSHDREETQYF,TGTGCCAGTAGTCACGACAGGGAAGAGACCCAGTACTTC